This T cell receptor beta chain appears in the sequencing data of a study of blood T cell repertoires in COVID-19 (dated by TCRdb to the early 2020s). Regarding the study in general: Collaborator samples came from the United States, Italy and Spain and covered acute and convalescent phases of COVID-19. The prospective study material was composed of cDNA or gDNA derived from T cells, B-cell-depleted T cells, or PBMCs. The dataset comprised deeply sampled blood TCRbeta repertoires from subjects exposed to, actively infected with, or recovered from COVID-19. The repertoires were made available in a free public database intended to serve as a resource for research on the immune response to SARS-CoV-2. Samples were obtained from the ongoing ImmuneRACE study (first 160 participants) and from over 1,000 subjects provided by 6 global collaborators. The sample metadata nearly always contained a de-identified subject ID, COVID-19 status, age in years and sex. Where available, HLA class I and class II types were taken from metadata supplied by the sample provider and were not determined by assay-based typing. Study-wide findings and limitations: The quantity of clinical and demographic metadata differed by source and by participant and was supplied without curation.

TCRbeta CDR3 regions were amplified from genomic DNA using the immunoSEQ Assay, a bias-controlled multiplex PCR. The original methods were these. The number of nucleated cells in each sample was estimated by amplification of reference gene primers within the assay. To quantify the absolute abundance of each unique TCRbeta CDR3 rearrangement, sequence reads were collapsed and filtered. For each sample, productive Simpson clonality was calculated as the square root of Simpson's diversity index across productive rearrangements. TCRdb provides this immuneACCESS table in a form limited to in-frame rearrangements. Some clones are lacking; in checked studies, under half of them reflect an unresolved V gene, and why the rest are absent is not known. D and trimming were read from the DNA, whereas the V and J calls and clone size are those reported in that table. The sample table contains approximately 200,000 clones; only one count was recorded for about 82% of them. The ten largest clones add up to around 8.6% of the sample.

Enrolling through a virtual design, the prospective study's participants ranged in age from roughly 18 to 90 years and lived across more than 20 United States geographic areas. In the prospective study, cohorts were assigned on the basis of participant-reported clinical history obtained from a screening survey and a study questionnaire. For ImmuneRACE Cohort 3, a participant was defined as recovered based on two consecutive negative NP/OP PCR tests, clearance by a healthcare professional, or resolution of symptoms. Mobile phlebotomists in the prospective study collected whole blood, serum and a nasopharyngeal or oropharyngeal swab from every participant. Over an approximately 2-month period, participants in the prospective study had the option of providing additional blood draws and questionnaires. Before DNA extraction, blood samples from the prospective study were shipped at room temperature or frozen.

This clone appeared a few times. Its antigen is not yet known. The sample holds no much larger clone one base away, and base qualities are not on file. This receptor was identified in a woman aged 25-40 years who had recovered from COVID-19. Specimen: PBMCs or T cells enriched from blood (not recorded which).

The DNA sequence is TGTGCCAGCAGTCCCCTAGGCAATGAGCAGTTCTTC. This sequence encodes CASSPLGNEQFF. The chain couples TRBV12-3 or TRBV12-4 to TRBJ2-1, with the identity of the D gene unclear. V loses 5 bases of germline sequence and J loses 6 bases, and the interval between the two ends is 8 bases. The cysteine opens and the phenylalanine closes a CDR3 of 12 amino acids. Of the read, only the CDR3 DNA is kept; its 36 bases are in frame from base 1.